The following is a T cell receptor beta chain sequence with its context. Its specificity is not known. This specimen belongs to a study of cytomegalovirus exposure and HLA in healthy donors. The J segment lost 9 bases and the V segment lost 3 bases, leaving 5 bases of the junction unmatched. Germline CDR1 LNHDA, CDR2 SQIVND (reference sequence). The CDR3 has 16 amino acids. Healthy donors of bone marrow made up the group. PCR used 60 Vbeta primers and 13 Jbeta primers. Assay: immunoSEQ multiplex PCR; the TCRdb copy retains only in-frame clones and omits some. The data show about 120,000 clones, with 80% to 85% seen just once and roughly 3.9% held by the top ten. Broader study findings: Relative to the 666-donor mean, N-insertions were reportedly fewer in an Asian-associated ancestry cluster in a later analysis. There was a cluster of highly shared sequence variants that was likely a sequencing artifact.

Sequencing was performed on PBMCs. This TCR came from a woman aged 25 to 39 in good health and CMV-seronegative. The chain links TRBV19 to TRBJ2-1; the match to TRBD2 covers 16 bases. In nucleotides, the CDR3 is TGTGCCAGTAGTATCAAGGGACTAGCGGGAGGGAGTGAGCAGTTCTTC. This sequence encodes CASSIKGLAGGSEQFF.